These 16 T cell receptor beta chains came from one sample sequenced in a study of T-cell memory formation after mild COVID-19. A single record per CDR3 protein comes from TCRdb applying MiXCR to the 5' RACE reads. The sample consists of 400,000 to 500,000 distinct CDR3 sequences, around 20% of them appearing once. Sequencing used PBMCs or a T cell subset sorted from them (not recorded which). These TCRs come from an adult woman who had mild COVID-19 (a few samples of this study predate the infection). Cell type and time point are not known.

This clonotype has more than one count but fewer than ten. The chain has TRBV7-2 and TRBJ1-3, with unresolved D. Germline V gene lookup returns CDR1 SGHTA and CDR2 FQGNSA. V lost 1 base and J lost 0, with 4 bases in between. The CDR3 runs to 14 residues. Here the CDR3 reads CASSLDPSGNTIYF. CDR3 nucleotides: TGTGCCAGCAGCTTAGATCCCTCTGGAAACACCATATATTTT. The variable domain in full, completed from reference TRBV7-2 and TRBJ1-3, reads GAGVSQSPSNKVTEKGKDVELRCDPISGHTALYWYRQSLGQGLEFLIYFQGNSAPDKSGLPSDRFSAERTGGSVSTLTIQRTQQEDSAVYLCASSLDPSGNTIYFGEGSWLTVV.

The genes are TRBV6-1 and TRBJ1-4; 9 bases agree with TRBD1. Germline lookup yields CDR1 MNHNS and CDR2 SASEGT. The CDR3 length is 13 residues. The ends lost 6 bases at V and 7 bases at J; junction bases unmatched: 3. The DNA for the CDR3 is TGTGCCAGCAGGGGACAGGGTGGTGAAAAACTGTTTTTT. Translation: CASRGQGGEKLFF.

At least ten counts were recorded for this clonotype. V usage is TRBV4-1 and J usage is TRBJ2-7; D not resolved. This CDR3 comprises 13 residues. Germline V gene data show CDR1 as MGHRA and CDR2 as YSYEKL. Deletions cut 2 bases from V and 2 bases from J, with 7 bases between. Here the CDR3 DNA reads TGCGCCAGCAGCCAAAGAGAGGCCTACGAGCAGTACTTC. Encoded protein: CASSQREAYEQYF.

This clonotype was recorded many times. The CDR3 DNA sequence: TGTGCCAGCAGCTTAGCGGGACTCACAGATACGCAGTATTTT. Its protein product is CASSLAGLTDTQYF. The V gene is TRBV7-2, the J gene TRBJ2-3; a weak D match, TRBD2 (6 bases). This CDR3 has 14 amino acids. Germline values: CDR1 SGHTA, CDR2 FQGNSA. The ends were cut back, 0 bases at V and 2 bases at J, with 6 bases in the middle.

The chain is built from TRBV7-2 and TRBJ2-7; D is uncertain. The length of the CDR3 is 12 residues. Per germline, CDR1 SGHTA and CDR2 FQGNSA. Trimming removed 4 bases from V and 0 bases from J, with 4 bases in between. The CDR3 region has the DNA TGTGCCAGCAGCTCAACCTCCTACGAGCAGTACTTC. Protein sequence: CASSSTSYEQYF.

This clonotype was found a few times. The gene calls are TRBV7-9 and TRBJ2-7; 8 bases match TRBD1. This CDR3 contains 15 residues. The germline gives CDR1 SEHNR, CDR2 FQNEAQ (reference sequence). The V gene end was trimmed by 5 bases and the J gene end by 4 bases; junction bases not matched to a gene: 10. The CDR3: CASSTIQGVRYEQYF. CDR3 DNA sequence: TGTGCCAGCAGCACCATACAGGGGGTCAGGTACGAGCAGTACTTC.

The chain combines TRBV5-1 with TRBJ2-3; D is tentatively TRBD1 or TRBD2 (5 bases each). V dropped 1 base and J dropped 2 bases, with 17 bases sitting between them. The CDR3 has 17 amino acids. Germline CDR1 SGHRS, CDR2 YFSETQ. The CDR3 sequence is CASSLRFGTVVTDTQYF. As DNA, the CDR3 is TGCGCCAGCAGCTTGCGATTCGGGACGGTTGTCACAGATACGCAGTATTTT. Filled out from reference TRBV5-1 and TRBJ2-3, the complete variable domain reads KAGVTQTPRYLIKTRGQQVTLSCSPISGHRSVSWYQQTPGQGLQFLFEYFSETQRNKGNFPGRFSGRQFSNSRSEMNVSTLELGDSALYLCASSLRFGTVVTDTQYFGPGTRLTVL.

This rearrangement joins TRBV5-1 to TRBJ1-5; D is unclear. There are 13 residues in the CDR3. Trimming pared 4 bases from V and 2 bases from J, leaving 7 bases between. Germline V gene data show CDR1 as SGHRS and CDR2 as YFSETQ. CDR3 protein: CASSQSGNQPQHF. The CDR3 coding sequence is TGCGCCAGCAGCCAGAGTGGCAATCAGCCCCAGCATTTT.

The chain employs TRBV12-3 or TRBV12-4 and TRBJ2-5; D gene ambiguous. The V and J ends lost 2 bases and 2 bases respectively, with 15 bases between them. This CDR3 has 16 amino acids. CDR3 nucleotide sequence: TGTGCCAGCAGTTTACGTCCCGGGCTACTTCAAGAGACCCAGTACTTC. It encodes CASSLRPGLLQETQYF.

This clonotype was found a few times. This clone may be a read error of a much larger clone one base away. The rearrangement joins TRBV7-9 to TRBJ2-5, with 7 positions matching TRBD1. Germline V lookup: CDR1 SEHNR, CDR2 FQNEAQ (reference sequence). CDR3 size: 14 residues. The CDR3 DNA reads TGTGTCAGCAGCTTAGTGACAGGGACAGAGACCCAGTACTTC. Translated: CVSSLVTGTETQYF.

This clonotype was observed a few times. The chain employs TRBV6-2 or TRBV6-3 and TRBJ1-2, with unresolved D. Deletions cut 7 bases from V and 2 bases from J, with 11 bases between. The CDR3 has 13 amino acids. Germline V gene data show CDR1 as MNHEY and CDR2 as SVGEGT. As DNA, the CDR3 is TGTGCCAGCAAGGACCCCGGGAACTATGGCTACACCTTC. Encoded protein: CASKDPGNYGYTF.

There are a few counts of this clonotype. V and J are TRBV7-9 and TRBJ2-3; TRBD1 aligns across 7 bases. This CDR3 is built from 16 residues. The germline CDR1 and CDR2 sequences are SEHNR and FQNEAQ (reference sequence). The J segment lost 1 base and the V segment lost 4 bases, leaving 8 bases of the junction unmatched. CDR3 loop: CASSSRRQGGTDTQYF. The CDR3 DNA reads as TGTGCCAGCAGCTCACGCAGACAGGGTGGCACAGATACGCAGTATTTT. Full variable domain (outside the CDR3, taken from reference TRBV7-9 and TRBJ2-3): DTGVSQNPRHKITKRGQNVTFRCDPISEHNRLYWYRQTLGQGPEFLTYFQNEAQLEKSRLLSDRFSAERPKGSFSTLEIQRTEQGDSAMYLCASSSRRQGGTDTQYFGPGTRLTVL.

The V gene is TRBV20-1, the J gene TRBJ2-7, with 10 bases lining up with TRBD1. The CDR3 has 14 residues. Germline values: CDR1 DFQATT, CDR2 SNEGSKA (reference sequence). J gave up 3 bases and V 3 bases, and 5 bases lay outside the gene matches. In nucleotides, the CDR3 is TGCAGTGCTAGCGACCGGGACAGGGGCTACGAGCAGTACTTC. Its translation is CSASDRDRGYEQYF.

The V call is TRBV5-1, the J call TRBJ1-1, with 9 bases lining up with TRBD1. CDR1 and CDR2 from the germline V gene are SGHRS and YFSETQ. CDR3 size: 13 residues. V trimming: 1 base; J trimming: 13 bases; junction bases outside the gene matches: 8. The CDR3 is CASSLSSTGGVFF. As DNA, the CDR3 is TGCGCCAGCAGCTTGTCGTCAACAGGGGGCGTTTTCTTT.

A word on this clonotype: Compared with germline, one end of the junction differs, possibly owing to a read error. This sequence joins TRBV7-7 and TRBJ2-5; 8 positions match TRBD1. Germline loops: CDR1 SSHAT, CDR2 FNYEAQ (reference sequence). CDR3 length: 15 amino acids. Written as DNA, the CDR3 is TGTGCTAGCAGCCCGCCTACCAGGGGGCGGGAGACCCAGTACTTC. It translates to CASSPPTRGRETQYF.

A few counts support this clonotype. The V call is TRBV6-2 or TRBV6-3, the J call TRBJ2-3, with TRBD1 matching 8 bases. CDR3 length equals 15 residues. After removal of 6 bases from V and 0 bases from J, the junction contained 5 bases not matched to a gene. Germline loops: CDR1 MNHEY, CDR2 SVGEGT. The CDR3: CASRPGTGSTDTQYF. CDR3 nucleotide sequence: TGTGCCAGCAGACCCGGGACAGGTAGCACAGATACGCAGTATTTT.